This T cell receptor beta chain was sequenced in a study of T cells in Graves' hyperthyroidism and ophthalmopathy. Turning to the study itself: Staff took peripheral blood when the initial diagnosis was made, before any treatment began. Overall study results and limits: Ophthalmopathy was told apart from stable hyperthyroidism by a 13 V-J model. Appearing also in blood were most of the thyroid clonotypes expanded above 0.001.

PBMCs were collected from an approximately 9.5 ml volume of fresh peripheral blood. RNA transcripts were the template for amplifying TCR beta CDR3 regions. The TCR CDR3 was amplified in a first-round RT-PCR using the HTBI primer set. In TCRdb, the multiplex PCR reads were re-called with MiXCR into one record per CDR3 protein. The sample holds a few hundred thousand distinct CDR3 sequences, around 16% seen once. With regard to this clonotype: Its antigen is unknown.

Material for sequencing was blood. The clonotype was recovered from a woman younger than 35 with Graves' hyperthyroidism that later progressed to Graves' ophthalmopathy.

The CDR3 DNA sequence: TGTGCCAGCAGTCAGAGGGAAGATCAGTACTTC. Protein product: CASSQREDQYF. J is TRBJ2-4 and V is TRBV6-2 or TRBV6-3, with D perhaps TRBD2 (5 bases). The V end lost 5 bases, the J end lost 12 bases, and 11 bases lay between the germline ends. Germline V gene sequence: CDR1 MNHEY, CDR2 SVGEGT. The CDR3 has 11 residues.